This T cell receptor (beta chain) was sequenced for a study of blood T cell repertoires in COVID-19. Study context: Spain, Italy and the United States supplied samples that represented acute and convalescent COVID-19. PBMCs, B-cell-depleted T cells, or T cells were the source of the cDNA or gDNA that made up the material.

Germline lookup yields CDR1 SGHDT and CDR2 YYEEEE. This CDR3 spans 13 amino acids. Trimming pared 4 bases from V and 1 base from J, leaving 9 bases between. As processed by the authors: Researchers report that nucleated cell counts were estimated from reference gene primer amplification. Sequencing was performed with immunoSEQ multiplex PCR; in TCRdb, only in-frame clones are kept and a portion is missing. V and J calls and clone size follow that table, whereas D and trimming were derived from the DNA. The sample carries 100,000 or so clones, 85% recorded once. The sequenced sample was peripheral blood. This receptor was taken from a woman aged 70 to 79 with active or convalescent COVID-19. The V and J genes are TRBV5-6 and TRBJ2-7; perhaps TRBD2 as D (6 bases). CDR3 DNA sequence: TGTGCCAGCAGCCGGGGGTCGTCCTACGAGCAGTACTTC. Protein product: CASSRGSSYEQYF.